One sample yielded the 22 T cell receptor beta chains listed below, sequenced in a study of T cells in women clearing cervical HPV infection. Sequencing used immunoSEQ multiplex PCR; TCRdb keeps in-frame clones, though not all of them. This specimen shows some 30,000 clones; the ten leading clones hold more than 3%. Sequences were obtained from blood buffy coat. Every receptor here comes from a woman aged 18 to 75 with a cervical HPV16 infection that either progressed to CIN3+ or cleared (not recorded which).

This chain's CDR3 is CAISVAGGQYNEQFF. The sequenced part of the CDR3 DNA is TGTGCCATCAGTGTGGCGGGGGGCCAATACAATGAG. This chain connects TRBV10-3 to TRBJ2-1, with 8 bases identical to TRBD2. The read ends 3 residues shy of where the CDR3 ends; the end is completed using the germline J gene. This CDR3 comprises 15 residues. The V segment lost 4 bases and the J segment 4 bases; nucleotides outside the gene matches: 6. In germline, CDR1 is ENHRY, CDR2 SYGVKD.

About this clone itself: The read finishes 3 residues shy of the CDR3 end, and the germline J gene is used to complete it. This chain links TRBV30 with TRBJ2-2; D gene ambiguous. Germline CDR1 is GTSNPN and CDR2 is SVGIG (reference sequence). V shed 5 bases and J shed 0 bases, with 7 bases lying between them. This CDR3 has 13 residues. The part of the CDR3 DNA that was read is TGTGCCTGGGATACTACGAACACCGGGGAG. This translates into CAWDTTNTGE. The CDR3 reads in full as CAWDTTNTGELFF.

CDR3 loop: CASRLETGGGYEQYF. CDR3 DNA (partial): TGTGCCAGCAGACTGGAGACAGGGGGCGGCTACGAG. The V and J genes are TRBV7-2 and TRBJ2-7; TRBD1 agrees at 10 bases. The read falls 3 residues short of the CDR3 end, and the missing part is taken from the germline J gene. J lost 3 bases, V lost 6 bases, and 8 bases had no gene match. The CDR3 length is 15 residues. Germline V lookup: CDR1 SGHTA, CDR2 FQGNSA.

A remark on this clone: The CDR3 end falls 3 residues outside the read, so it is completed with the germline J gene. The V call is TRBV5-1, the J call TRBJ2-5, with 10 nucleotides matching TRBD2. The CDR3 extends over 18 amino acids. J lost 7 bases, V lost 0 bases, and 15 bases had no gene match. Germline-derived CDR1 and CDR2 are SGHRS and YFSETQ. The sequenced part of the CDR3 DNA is TGCGCCAGCAGCTTGGAAATAGCGGGGGGCCTACTAGGGGGGACC. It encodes CASSLEIAGGLLGGT. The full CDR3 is CASSLEIAGGLLGGTQYF.

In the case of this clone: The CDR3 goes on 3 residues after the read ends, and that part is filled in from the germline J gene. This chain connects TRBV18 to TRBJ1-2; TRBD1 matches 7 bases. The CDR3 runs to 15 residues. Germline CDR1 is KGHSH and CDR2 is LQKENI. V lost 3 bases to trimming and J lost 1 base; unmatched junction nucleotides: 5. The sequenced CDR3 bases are TGTGCCAGCTCACCTCGGGACAGCATTAACTATGGC. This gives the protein CASSPRDSINYG. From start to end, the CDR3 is CASSPRDSINYGYTF.

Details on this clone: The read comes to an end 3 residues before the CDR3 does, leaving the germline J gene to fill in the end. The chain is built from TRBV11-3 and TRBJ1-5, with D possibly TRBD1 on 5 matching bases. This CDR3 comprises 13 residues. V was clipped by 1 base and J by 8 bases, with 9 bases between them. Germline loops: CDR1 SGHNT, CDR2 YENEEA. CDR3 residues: CASSLVQGEPQHF. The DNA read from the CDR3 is TGTGCCAGCAGCTTAGTCCAGGGCGAGCCC.

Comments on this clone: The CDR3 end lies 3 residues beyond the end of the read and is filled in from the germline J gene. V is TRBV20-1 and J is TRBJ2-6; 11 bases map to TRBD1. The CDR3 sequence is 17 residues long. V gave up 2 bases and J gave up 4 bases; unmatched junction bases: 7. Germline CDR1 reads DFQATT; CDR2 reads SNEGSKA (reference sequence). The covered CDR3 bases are TGCAGTGCTAGATCTGGACAGGGGGCGCCCGGGGCCAACGTC. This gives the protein CSARSGQGAPGANV. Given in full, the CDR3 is CSARSGQGAPGANVLTF.

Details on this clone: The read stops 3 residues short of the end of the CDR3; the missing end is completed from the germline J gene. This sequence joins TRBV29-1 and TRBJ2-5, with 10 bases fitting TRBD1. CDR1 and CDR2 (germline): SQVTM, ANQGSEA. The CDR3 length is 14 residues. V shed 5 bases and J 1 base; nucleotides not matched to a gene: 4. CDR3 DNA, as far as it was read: TGCAGCGTTTTGGGGACAGGGGCCCAAGAGACC. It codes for CSVLGTGAQET. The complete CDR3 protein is CSVLGTGAQETQYF.

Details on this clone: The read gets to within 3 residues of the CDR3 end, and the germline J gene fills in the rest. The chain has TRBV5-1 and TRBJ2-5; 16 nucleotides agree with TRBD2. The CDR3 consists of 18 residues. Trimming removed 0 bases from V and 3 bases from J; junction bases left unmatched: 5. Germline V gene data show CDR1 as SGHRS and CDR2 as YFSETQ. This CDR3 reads CASSLAPGLAGGKETQYF. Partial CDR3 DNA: TGCGCCAGCAGCTTGGCCCCGGGACTAGCGGGGGGGAAAGAGACC.

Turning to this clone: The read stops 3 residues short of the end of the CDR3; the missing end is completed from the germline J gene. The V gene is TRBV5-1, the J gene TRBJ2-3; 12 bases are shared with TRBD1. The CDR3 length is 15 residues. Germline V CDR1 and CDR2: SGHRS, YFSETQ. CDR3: CASSIGTGGSQPQYF. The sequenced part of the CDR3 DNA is TGCGCCAGCAGCATCGGGACAGGGGGCAGTCAGCCG.

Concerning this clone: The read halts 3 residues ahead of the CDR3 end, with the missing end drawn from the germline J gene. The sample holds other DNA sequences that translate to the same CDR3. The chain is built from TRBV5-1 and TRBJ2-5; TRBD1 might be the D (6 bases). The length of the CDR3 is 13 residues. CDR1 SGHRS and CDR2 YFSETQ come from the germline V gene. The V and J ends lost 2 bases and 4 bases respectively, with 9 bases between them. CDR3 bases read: TGCGCCAGCAGCTTACAGGGAGCAGAGACC. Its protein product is CASSLQGAET. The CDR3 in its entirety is CASSLQGAETQYF.

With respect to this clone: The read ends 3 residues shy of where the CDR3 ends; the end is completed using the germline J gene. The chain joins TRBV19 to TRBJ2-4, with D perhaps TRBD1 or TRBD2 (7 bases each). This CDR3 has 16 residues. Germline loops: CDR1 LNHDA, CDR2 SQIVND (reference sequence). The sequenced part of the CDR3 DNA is TGTGCCAGTTCCTCCACGGGGAGGGGGCGAGGTCAGCCT. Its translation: CASSSTGRGRGQP. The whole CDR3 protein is CASSSTGRGRGQPQYF.

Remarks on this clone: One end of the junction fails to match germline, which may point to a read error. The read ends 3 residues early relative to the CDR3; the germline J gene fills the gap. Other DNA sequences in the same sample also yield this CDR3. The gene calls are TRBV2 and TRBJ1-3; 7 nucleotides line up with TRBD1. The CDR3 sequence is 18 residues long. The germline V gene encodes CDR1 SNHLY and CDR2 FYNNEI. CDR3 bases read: TGTGCCAGCAGGAATGACCGGCGGACAGGCTTCTCTGGAAACACA. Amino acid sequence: CASRNDRRTGFSGNT. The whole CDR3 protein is CASRNDRRTGFSGNTIYF.

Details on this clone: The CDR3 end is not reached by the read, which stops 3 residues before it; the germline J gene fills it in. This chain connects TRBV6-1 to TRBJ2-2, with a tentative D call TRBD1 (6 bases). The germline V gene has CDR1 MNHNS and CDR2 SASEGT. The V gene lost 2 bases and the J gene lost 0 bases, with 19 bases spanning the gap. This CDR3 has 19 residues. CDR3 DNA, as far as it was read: TGTGCCAGCAGTGAATATGGCAGGGGATCTTTCTCGAACACCGGGGAG. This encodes CASSEYGRGSFSNTGE. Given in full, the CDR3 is CASSEYGRGSFSNTGELFF.

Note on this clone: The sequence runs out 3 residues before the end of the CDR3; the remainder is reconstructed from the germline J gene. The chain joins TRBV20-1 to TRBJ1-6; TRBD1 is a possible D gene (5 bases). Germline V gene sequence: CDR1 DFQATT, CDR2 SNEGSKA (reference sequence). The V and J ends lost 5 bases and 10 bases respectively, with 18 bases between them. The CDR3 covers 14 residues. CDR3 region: CSAGLGGVGSPLHF. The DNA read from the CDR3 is TGCAGTGCTGGCCTGGGAGGGGTAGGATCACCC.

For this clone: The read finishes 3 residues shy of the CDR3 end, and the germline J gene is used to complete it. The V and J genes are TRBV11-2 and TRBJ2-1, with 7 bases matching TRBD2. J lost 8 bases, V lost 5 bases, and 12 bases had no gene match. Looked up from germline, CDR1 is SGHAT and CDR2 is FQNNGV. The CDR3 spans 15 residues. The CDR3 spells CASSSPGLPSDEQFF. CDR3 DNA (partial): TGTGCCAGCAGCAGCCCGGGACTACCCTCGGATGAG.

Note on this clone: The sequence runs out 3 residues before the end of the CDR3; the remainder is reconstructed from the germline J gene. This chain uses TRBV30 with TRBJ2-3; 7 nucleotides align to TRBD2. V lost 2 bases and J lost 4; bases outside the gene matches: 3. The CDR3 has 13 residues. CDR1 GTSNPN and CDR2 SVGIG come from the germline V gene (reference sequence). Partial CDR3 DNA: TGTGCCTGGAGTCTAAGCGGGGCAGATACG. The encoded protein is CAWSLSGADT. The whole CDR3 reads CAWSLSGADTQYF.

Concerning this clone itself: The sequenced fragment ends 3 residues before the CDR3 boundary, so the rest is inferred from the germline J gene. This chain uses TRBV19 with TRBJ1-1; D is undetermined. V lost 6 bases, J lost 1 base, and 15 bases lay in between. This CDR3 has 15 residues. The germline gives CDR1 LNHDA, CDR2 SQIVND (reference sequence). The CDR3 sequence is CASREGGSGNTEAFF. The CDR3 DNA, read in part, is TGTGCCAGTAGGGAAGGTGGTAGCGGGAACACTGAA.

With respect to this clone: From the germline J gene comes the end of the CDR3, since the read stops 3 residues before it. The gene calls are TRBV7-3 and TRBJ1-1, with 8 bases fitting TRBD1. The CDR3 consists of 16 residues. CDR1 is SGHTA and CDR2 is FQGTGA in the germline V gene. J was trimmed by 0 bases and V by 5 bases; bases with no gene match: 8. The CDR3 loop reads CASSPPDRVLNTEAFF. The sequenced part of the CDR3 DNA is TGTGCCAGCAGCCCGCCGGACAGGGTATTGAACACTGAA. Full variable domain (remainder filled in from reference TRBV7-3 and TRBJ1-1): GAGVSQTPSNKVTEKGKYVELRCDPISGHTALYWYRQSLGQGPEFLIYFQGTGAADDSGLPNDRFFAVRPEGSVSTLKIQRTERGDSAVYLCASSPPDRVLNTEAFFGQGTRLTVV.

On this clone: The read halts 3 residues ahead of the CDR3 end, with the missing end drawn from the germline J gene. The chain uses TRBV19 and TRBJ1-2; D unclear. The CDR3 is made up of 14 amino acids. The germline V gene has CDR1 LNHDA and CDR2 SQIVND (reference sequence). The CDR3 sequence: CASSFRILSYDYTF. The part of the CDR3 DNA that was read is TGTGCCAGTAGTTTCAGGATCCTATCCTACGAC.

CDR3 residues: CASTPRTSGGNDYTF. The CDR3 DNA, read in part, is TGTGCCAGCACTCCCCGGACTAGCGGTGGCAATGAC. The V call is TRBV7-6, the J call TRBJ1-2; D remains ambiguous. The CDR3 is cut off 3 residues early in the read; its end comes from the germline J gene. This CDR3 contains 15 residues. Germline CDR1 and CDR2: SGHVS and FNYEAQ.

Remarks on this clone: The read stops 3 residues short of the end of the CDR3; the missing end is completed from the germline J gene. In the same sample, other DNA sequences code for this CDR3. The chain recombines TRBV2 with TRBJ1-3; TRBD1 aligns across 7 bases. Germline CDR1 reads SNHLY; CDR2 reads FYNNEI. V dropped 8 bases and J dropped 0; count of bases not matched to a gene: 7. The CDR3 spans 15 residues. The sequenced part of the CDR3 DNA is TGTGCCAGCGGACAGGTGTCCAACTCTGGAAACACC. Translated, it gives CASGQVSNSGNT. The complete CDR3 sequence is CASGQVSNSGNTIYF.